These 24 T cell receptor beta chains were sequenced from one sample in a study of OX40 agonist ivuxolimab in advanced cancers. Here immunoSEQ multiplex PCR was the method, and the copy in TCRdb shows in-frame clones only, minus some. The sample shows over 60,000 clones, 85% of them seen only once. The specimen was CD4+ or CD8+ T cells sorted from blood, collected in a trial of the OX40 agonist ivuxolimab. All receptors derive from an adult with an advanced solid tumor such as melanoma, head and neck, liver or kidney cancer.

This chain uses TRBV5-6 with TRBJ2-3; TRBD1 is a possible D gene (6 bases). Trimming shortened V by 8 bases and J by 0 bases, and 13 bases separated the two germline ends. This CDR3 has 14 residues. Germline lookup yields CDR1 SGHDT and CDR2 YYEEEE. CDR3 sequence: CASRRQASTDTQYF. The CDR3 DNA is TGTGCCAGTCGTCGACAGGCTAGCACAGATACGCAGTATTTT.

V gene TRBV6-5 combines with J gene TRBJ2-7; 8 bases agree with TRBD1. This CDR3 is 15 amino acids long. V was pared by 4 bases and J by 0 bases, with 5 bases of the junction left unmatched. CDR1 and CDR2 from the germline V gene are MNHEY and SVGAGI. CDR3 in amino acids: CASSSGRGPSYEQYF. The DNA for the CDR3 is TGTGCCAGCAGTTCCGGCAGGGGGCCCTCCTACGAGCAGTACTTC.

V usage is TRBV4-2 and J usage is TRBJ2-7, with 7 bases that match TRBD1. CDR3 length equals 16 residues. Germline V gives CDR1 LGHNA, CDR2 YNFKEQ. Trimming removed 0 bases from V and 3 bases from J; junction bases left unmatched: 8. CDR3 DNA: TGTGCCAGCAGCCAAGACCCGGGACAGCTAAACTACGAGCAGTACTTC. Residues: CASSQDPGQLNYEQYF.

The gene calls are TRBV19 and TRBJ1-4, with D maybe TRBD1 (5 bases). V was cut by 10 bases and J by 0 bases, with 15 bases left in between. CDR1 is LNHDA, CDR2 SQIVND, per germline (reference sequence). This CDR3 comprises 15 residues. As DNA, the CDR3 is TGTGCCACTCGATGGGGCTACGCAACTAATGAAAAACTGTTTTTT. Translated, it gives CATRWGYATNEKLFF.

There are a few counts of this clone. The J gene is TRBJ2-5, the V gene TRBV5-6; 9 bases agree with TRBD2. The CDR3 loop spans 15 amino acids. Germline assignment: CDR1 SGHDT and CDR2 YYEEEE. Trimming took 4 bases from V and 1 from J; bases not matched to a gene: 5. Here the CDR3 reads CASSGSGGLQETQYF. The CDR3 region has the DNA TGTGCCAGCAGCGGTAGCGGGGGACTCCAAGAGACCCAGTACTTC.

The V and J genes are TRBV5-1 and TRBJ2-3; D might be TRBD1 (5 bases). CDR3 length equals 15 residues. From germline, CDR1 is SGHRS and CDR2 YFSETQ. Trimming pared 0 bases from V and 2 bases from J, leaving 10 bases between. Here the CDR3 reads CASSLASGFTDTQYF. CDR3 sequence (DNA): TGCGCCAGCAGCTTGGCCTCAGGGTTCACAGATACGCAGTATTTT.

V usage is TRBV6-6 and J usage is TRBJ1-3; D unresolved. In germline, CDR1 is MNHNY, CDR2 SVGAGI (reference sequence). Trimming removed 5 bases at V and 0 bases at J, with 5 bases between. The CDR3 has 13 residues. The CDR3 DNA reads TGTGCCAGCAGTAGGAGCTCTGGAAACACCATATATTTT. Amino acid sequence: CASSRSSGNTIYF.

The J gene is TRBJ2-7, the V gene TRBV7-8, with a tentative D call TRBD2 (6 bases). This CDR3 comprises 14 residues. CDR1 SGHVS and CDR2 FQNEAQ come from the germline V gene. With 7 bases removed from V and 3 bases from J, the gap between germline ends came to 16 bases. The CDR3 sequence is CASKFRLGGYEQYF. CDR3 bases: TGTGCCAGCAAATTCCGTCTGGGAGGCTACGAGCAGTACTTC.

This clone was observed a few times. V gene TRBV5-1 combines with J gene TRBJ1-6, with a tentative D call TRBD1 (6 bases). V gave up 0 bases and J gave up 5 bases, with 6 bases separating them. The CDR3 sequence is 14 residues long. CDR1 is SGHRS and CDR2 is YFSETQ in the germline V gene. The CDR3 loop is CASSLGQDNSPLHF. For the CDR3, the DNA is TGCGCCAGCAGCTTGGGACAGGATAATTCACCCCTCCACTTT.

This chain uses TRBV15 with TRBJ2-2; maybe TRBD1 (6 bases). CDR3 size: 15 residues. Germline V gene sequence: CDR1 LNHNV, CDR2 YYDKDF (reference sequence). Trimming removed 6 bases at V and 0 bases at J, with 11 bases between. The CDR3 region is CATRGGQTNTGELFF. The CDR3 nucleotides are TGTGCCACCAGGGGTGGACAGACGAACACCGGGGAGCTGTTTTTT.

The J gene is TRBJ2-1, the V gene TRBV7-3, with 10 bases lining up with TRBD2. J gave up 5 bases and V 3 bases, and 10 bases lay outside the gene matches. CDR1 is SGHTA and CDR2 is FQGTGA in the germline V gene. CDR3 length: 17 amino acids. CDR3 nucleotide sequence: TGTGCCAGCAGCTTCAGGAGTGCTAGCGGGGGAAACAATGAGCAGTTCTTC. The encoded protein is CASSFRSASGGNNEQFF.

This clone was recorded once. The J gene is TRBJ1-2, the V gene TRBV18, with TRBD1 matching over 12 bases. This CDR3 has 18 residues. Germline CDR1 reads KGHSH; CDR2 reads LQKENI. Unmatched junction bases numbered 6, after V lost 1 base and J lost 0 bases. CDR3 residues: CASSPLEGQGASNYGYTF. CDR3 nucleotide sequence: TGTGCCAGCTCACCACTAGAGGGACAGGGGGCTTCTAACTATGGCTACACCTTC. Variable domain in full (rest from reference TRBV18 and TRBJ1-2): NAGVMQNPRHLVRRRGQEARLRCSPMKGHSHVYWYRQLPEEGLKFMVYLQKENIIDESGMPKERFSAEFPKEGPSILRIQQVVRGDSAAYFCASSPLEGQGASNYGYTFGSGTRLTVV.

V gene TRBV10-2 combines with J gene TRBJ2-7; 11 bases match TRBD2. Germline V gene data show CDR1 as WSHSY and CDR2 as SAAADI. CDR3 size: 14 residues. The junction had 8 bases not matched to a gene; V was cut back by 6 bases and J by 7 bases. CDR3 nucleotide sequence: TGCGCCAGCAGACTTAGCGGGGGGGCCGGAGAGCAGTACTTC. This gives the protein CASRLSGGAGEQYF.

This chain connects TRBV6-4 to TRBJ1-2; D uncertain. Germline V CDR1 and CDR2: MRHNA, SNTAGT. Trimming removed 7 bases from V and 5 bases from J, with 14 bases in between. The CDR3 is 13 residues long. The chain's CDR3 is CASTIPKGYGYTF. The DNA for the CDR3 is TGTGCCAGCACCATCCCCAAAGGATATGGCTACACCTTC.

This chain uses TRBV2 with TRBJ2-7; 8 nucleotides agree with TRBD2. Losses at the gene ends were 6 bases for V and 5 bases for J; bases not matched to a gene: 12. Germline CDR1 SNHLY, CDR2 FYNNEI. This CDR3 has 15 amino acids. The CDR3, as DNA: TGTGCCAGCAGCCGAGGGCCAGCGGGGGACCACGAGCAGTACTTC. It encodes CASSRGPAGDHEQYF.

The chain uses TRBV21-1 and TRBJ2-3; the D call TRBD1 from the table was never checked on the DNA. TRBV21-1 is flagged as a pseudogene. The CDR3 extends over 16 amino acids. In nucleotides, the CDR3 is TGTGCCAGCAGCCACGGACAGTGGCGTGCAACAGATACGCAGTATTTT. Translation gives CASSHGQWRATDTQYF.

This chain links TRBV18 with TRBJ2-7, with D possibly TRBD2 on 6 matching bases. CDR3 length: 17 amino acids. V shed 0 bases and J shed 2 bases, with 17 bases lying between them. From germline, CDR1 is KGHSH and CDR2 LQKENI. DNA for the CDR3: TGTGCCAGCTCACCACCGAATCTTCGGAGGGGAACCTACGAGCAGTACTTC. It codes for CASSPPNLRRGTYEQYF.

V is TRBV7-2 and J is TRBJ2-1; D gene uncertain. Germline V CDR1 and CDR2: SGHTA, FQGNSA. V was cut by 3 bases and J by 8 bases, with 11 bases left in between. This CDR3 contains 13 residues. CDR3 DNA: TGTGCCAGCAGCTTCAGTCGACCTGATGAGCAGTTCTTC. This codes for CASSFSRPDEQFF.

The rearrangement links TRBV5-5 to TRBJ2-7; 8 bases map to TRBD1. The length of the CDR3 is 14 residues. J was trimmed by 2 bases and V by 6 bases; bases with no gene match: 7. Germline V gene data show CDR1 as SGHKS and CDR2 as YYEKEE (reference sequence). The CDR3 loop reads CASNWGQVPYEQYF. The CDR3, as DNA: TGTGCCAGCAACTGGGGACAGGTGCCCTACGAGCAGTACTTC.

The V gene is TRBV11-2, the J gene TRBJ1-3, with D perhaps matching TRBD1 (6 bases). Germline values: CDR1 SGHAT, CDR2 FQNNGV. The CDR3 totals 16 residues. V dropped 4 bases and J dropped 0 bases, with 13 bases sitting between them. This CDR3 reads CASSSVGRGSGNTIYF. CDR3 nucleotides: TGTGCCAGCAGCTCCGTGGGCAGGGGCTCTGGAAACACCATATATTTT. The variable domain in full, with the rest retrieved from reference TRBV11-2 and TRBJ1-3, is EAGVAQSPRYKIIEKRQSVAFWCNPISGHATLYWYQQILGQGPKLLIQFQNNGVVDDSQLPKDRFSAERLKGVDSTLKIQPAKLEDSAVYLCASSSVGRGSGNTIYFGEGSWLTVV.

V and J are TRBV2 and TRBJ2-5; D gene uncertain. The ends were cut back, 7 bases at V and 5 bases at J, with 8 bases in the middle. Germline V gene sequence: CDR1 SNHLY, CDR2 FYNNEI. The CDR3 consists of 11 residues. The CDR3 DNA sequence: TGTGCCAGCACCCAGCAGGAGACCCAGTACTTC. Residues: CASTQQETQYF.

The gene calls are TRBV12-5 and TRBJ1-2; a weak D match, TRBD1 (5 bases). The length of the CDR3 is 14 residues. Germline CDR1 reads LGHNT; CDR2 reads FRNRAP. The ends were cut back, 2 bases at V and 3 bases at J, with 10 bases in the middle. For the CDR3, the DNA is TGTGCTAGTGGTTTGCTGGGGCAGGACTATGGCTACACCTTC. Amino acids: CASGLLGQDYGYTF. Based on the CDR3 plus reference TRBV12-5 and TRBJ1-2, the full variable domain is DARVTQTPRHKVTEMGQEVTMRCQPILGHNTVFWYRQTMMQGLELLAYFRNRAPLDDSGMPKDRFSAEMPDATLATLKIQPSEPRDSAVYFCASGLLGQDYGYTFGSGTRLTVV.

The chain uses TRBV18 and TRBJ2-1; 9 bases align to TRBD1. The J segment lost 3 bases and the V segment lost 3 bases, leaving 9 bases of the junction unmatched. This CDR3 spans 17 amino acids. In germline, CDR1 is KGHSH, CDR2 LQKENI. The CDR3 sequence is CASSPTRDRVYYNEQFF. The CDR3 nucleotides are TGTGCCAGCTCACCTACTCGGGACAGGGTTTACTACAATGAGCAGTTCTTC.

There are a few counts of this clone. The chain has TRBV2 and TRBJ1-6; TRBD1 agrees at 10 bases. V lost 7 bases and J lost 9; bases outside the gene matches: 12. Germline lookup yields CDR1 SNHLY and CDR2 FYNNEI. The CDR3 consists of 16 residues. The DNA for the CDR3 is TGTGCCAGCACGCCGGGGACAGGGGCTTTCAGTTCACCCCTCCACTTT. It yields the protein CASTPGTGAFSSPLHF.